These 8 T cell receptor beta chains came from one sample sequenced in a study of blood T cells in healthy people across ages (dated by TCRdb to between 2015 and 2016). The method behind the library was 5' RACE. The sample was run on an Illumina HiSeq 2500. A second PCR of about 7 to 12 cycles was run with a J-beta primer mix and a sample-barcoded 5' primer. TCRdb trimmed the raw reads at Q25, called clones with MiXCR and kept productive beta chains. Under each unique CDR3 protein, matching rows form one entry showing the most common genes and DNA. Present in this sample are 1.5 million to 2 million distinct CDR3 sequences, 25% to 30% of which were seen just once. The top ten clones comprise less than 9.5% of the sample. The sequenced sample was blood. The receptors were sampled from a woman aged 25-40 years in good health.

This clonotype was picked up many times. The chain employs TRBV7-9 and TRBJ2-7; 10 nucleotides line up with TRBD1. The CDR3 sequence is 15 residues long. Losses at the gene ends were 4 bases for V and 4 bases for J; bases not matched to a gene: 7. The germline gives CDR1 SEHNR, CDR2 FQNEAQ (reference sequence). CDR3 coding DNA: TGTGCCAGCAGCTCGCCCGGGACAGGGGTGTACGAGCAGTACTTC. This translates into CASSSPGTGVYEQYF.

Worth noting for this clonotype: A junction end diverges from the germline sequence, so it may reflect a read error. This chain links TRBV5-1 with TRBJ2-1; D is ambiguous. Germline CDR1 SGHRS, CDR2 YFSETQ. The CDR3 is made up of 15 amino acids. The CDR3 DNA reads as TGCACCAGCAGCTTTCCTAGACCGACGTTGAATGAGCAGTTCTTC. This codes for CTSSFPRPTLNEQFF.

This clonotype was counted ten times or more. This rearrangement joins TRBV30 to TRBJ1-2; D might be TRBD1 (5 bases). The CDR3 extends over 16 amino acids. Trimming took 1 base from V and 2 from J, leaving 17 bases between them. Germline assignment: CDR1 GTSNPN and CDR2 SVGIG (reference sequence). Here the CDR3 DNA reads TGTGCCTGGAGTGCCCCGGTAACCGGGGCGAACTATGGCTACACCTTC. This sequence encodes CAWSAPVTGANYGYTF.

V is TRBV11-2 and J is TRBJ2-2; D tentatively reads TRBD1 or TRBD2 (5 bases each). Germline V gives CDR1 SGHAT, CDR2 FQNNGV. The CDR3 has 16 residues. Trimming stripped 7 bases from V and 3 bases from J, with 18 bases between. CDR3 DNA: TGTGCCAGCACCGAACTGGGACGTGGAGACACCGGGGAGCTGTTTTTT. It encodes CASTELGRGDTGELFF.

This clonotype was recorded many times. The V gene is TRBV29-1, the J gene TRBJ2-5, with D perhaps matching TRBD2 (5 bases). The CDR3 has 13 residues. The V gene lost 7 bases and the J gene lost 11 bases, with 23 bases spanning the gap. Germline loops: CDR1 SQVTM, CDR2 ANQGSEA. The CDR3 DNA is TGCAGCGCCGAGTTGCCTGGCTCATGGGAGCAGTACTTC. Encoded protein: CSAELPGSWEQYF.

This clonotype was seen repeatedly, ten times or more. CDR3 nucleotides: TGCGCCAGCAGCCAAATGAACAGGGCCCAGGACGAGCAGTACTTC. Protein product: CASSQMNRAQDEQYF. The V gene is TRBV4-1, the J gene TRBJ2-7; a weak D match, TRBD1 (6 bases). From germline, CDR1 is MGHRA and CDR2 YSYEKL. Trimming took 2 bases from V and 5 from J, leaving 16 bases between them. This CDR3 is built from 15 residues.

A few counts support this clonotype. CDR3: CASSQLGTHEQYF. The CDR3, as DNA: TGTGCCAGCAGTCAGCTCGGGACTCACGAGCAGTACTTC. V gene TRBV12-3 or TRBV12-4 combines with J gene TRBJ2-7, with D possibly matching TRBD2 (6 bases). The CDR3 is made up of 13 amino acids. V lost 5 bases, J lost 5 bases, and 13 bases lay in between.

This chain connects TRBV10-2 to TRBJ1-1; 9 nucleotides match TRBD1. V dropped 6 bases and J dropped 2; count of bases not matched to a gene: 7. Germline V gives CDR1 WSHSY, CDR2 SAAADI. The CDR3 loop spans 15 amino acids. The CDR3 sequence is CASRTRQGGNTEAFF. The CDR3 coding sequence is TGCGCCAGCAGAACCAGACAGGGGGGAAACACTGAAGCTTTCTTT.